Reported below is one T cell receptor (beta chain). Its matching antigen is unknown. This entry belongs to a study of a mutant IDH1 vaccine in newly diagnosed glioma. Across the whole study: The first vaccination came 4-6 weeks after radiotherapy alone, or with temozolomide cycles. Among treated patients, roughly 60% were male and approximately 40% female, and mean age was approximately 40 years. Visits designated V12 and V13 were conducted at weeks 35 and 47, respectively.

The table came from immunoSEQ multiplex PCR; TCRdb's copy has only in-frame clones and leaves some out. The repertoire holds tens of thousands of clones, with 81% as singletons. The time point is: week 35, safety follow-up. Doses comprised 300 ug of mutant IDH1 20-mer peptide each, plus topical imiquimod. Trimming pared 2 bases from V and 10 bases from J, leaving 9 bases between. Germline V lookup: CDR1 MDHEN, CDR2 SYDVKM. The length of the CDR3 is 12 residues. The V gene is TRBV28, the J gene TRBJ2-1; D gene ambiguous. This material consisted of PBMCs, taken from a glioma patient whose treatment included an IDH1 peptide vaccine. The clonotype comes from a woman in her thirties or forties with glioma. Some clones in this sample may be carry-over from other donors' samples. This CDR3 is CASSLVQNEQFF. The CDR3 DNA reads TGTGCCAGCAGTTTAGTACAGAACGAGCAGTTCTTC.